These 26 T cell receptor beta chains came from one sample sequenced in a study of beta chain features in type 1 diabetes. Study-wide points: TCRB CDR3s from Type 1 diabetes patients were moderately but significantly shorter in all four CD4+ subsets.

Reverse transcribing all isolated RNA meant expressed TCRB transcripts were sequenced. Clones were read by immunoSEQ multiplex PCR, and TCRdb kept only the in-frame ones, dropping some. This table holds more than 250,000 clones, 14% found once. These receptors' targets are unknown. Material for sequencing was naive CD4+ T cells from blood. These TCRs come from a man aged 30 to 45 with type 1 diabetes.

The table lists this clone with a few counts. The CDR3 loop reads CASSRFRSSSGANVLTF. The CDR3, as DNA: TGTGCCAGTAGTAGATTCCGGTCGAGCTCTGGGGCCAACGTCCTGACTTTC. This chain uses TRBV19 with TRBJ2-6; D unresolved. Germline lookup yields CDR1 LNHDA and CDR2 SQIVND (reference sequence). This CDR3 region has 17 residues. Trimming shortened V by 4 bases and J by 0 bases, and 13 bases separated the two germline ends. The full variable domain, with the rest looked up from reference TRBV19 and TRBJ2-6, is DGGITQSPKYLFRKEGQNVTLSCEQNLNHDAMYWYRQDPGQGLRLIYYSQIVNDFQKGDIAEGYSVSREKKESFPLTVTSAQKNPTAFYLCASSRFRSSSGANVLTFGAGSRLTVL.

This chain connects TRBV19 to TRBJ1-2; no definite D call. CDR1 is LNHDA and CDR2 is SQIVND in the germline V gene (reference sequence). CDR3 length: 12 amino acids. V was pared by 8 bases and J by 7 bases, with 14 bases between. CDR3 DNA: TGTGCCAGTTGTTTCGGGGATCGTGGCTACACCTTC. Translation gives CASCFGDRGYTF.

There are a few counts of this clone. V gene TRBV10-3 combines with J gene TRBJ2-7; 11 bases are a match to TRBD2. Trimming at V came to 4 bases and at J to 4 bases, leaving 3 bases not matched to a gene. CDR3 length: 14 residues. Germline V gene data show CDR1 as ENHRY and CDR2 as SYGVKD. As DNA, the CDR3 is TGTGCCATCAGTGGCCTAGCGGGAGGATACGAGCAGTACTTC. Translating it yields CAISGLAGGYEQYF.

The CDR3 reads CASSFSGSSYEQYF. CDR3 in DNA: TGTGCCAGCAGTTTCAGCGGGAGCTCCTACGAGCAGTACTTC. The chain joins TRBV28 to TRBJ2-7, with 8 positions matching TRBD2. Losses at the gene ends were 3 bases for V and 0 bases for J; bases not matched to a gene: 1. Germline V gene lookup returns CDR1 MDHEN and CDR2 SYDVKM. The CDR3 consists of 14 residues.

The rearrangement joins TRBV7-2 to TRBJ2-6; 8 bases map to TRBD2. V lost 5 bases and J lost 0; bases outside the gene matches: 9. In germline, CDR1 is SGHTA, CDR2 FQGNSA. The CDR3 contains 18 residues. For the CDR3, the DNA is TGTGCCAGCAGCCCCCGTCTAGCGGGTCACTCTGGGGCCAACGTCCTGACTTTC. This sequence encodes CASSPRLAGHSGANVLTF.

The sample holds a few counts of this clone. In nucleotides, the CDR3 is TGTGCCAGCAGCTTAGTCGGACTTGAGAACACTGAAGCTTTCTTT. Amino acid sequence: CASSLVGLENTEAFF. The chain links TRBV11-2 to TRBJ1-1; no clear D. The ends were cut back, 1 base at V and 1 base at J, with 10 bases in the middle. CDR1 is SGHAT and CDR2 is FQNNGV in the germline V gene. This CDR3 has 15 residues.

The chain links TRBV6-1 to TRBJ2-5; 9 bases agree with TRBD2. The length of the CDR3 is 14 residues. Germline V gene data show CDR1 as MNHNS and CDR2 as SASEGT. V lost 5 bases and J lost 4; bases outside the gene matches: 5. This CDR3 is CASSPSTSGETQYF. The CDR3 DNA follows: TGTGCCAGCAGTCCGTCGACTAGCGGAGAGACCCAGTACTTC.

This chain connects TRBV5-1 to TRBJ2-3; possible D gene TRBD1, 6 bases. The CDR3 has 14 amino acids. CDR1 and CDR2 (germline): SGHRS, YFSETQ. The V end lost 0 bases, the J end lost 6 bases, and 11 bases lay between the germline ends. CDR3 sequence: CASSLAGADDTQYF. The CDR3 bases are TGCGCCAGCAGCTTGGCAGGGGCGGATGATACGCAGTATTTT. The whole variable domain, filled in from reference TRBV5-1 and TRBJ2-3, reads KAGVTQTPRYLIKTRGQQVTLSCSPISGHRSVSWYQQTPGQGLQFLFEYFSETQRNKGNFPGRFSGRQFSNSRSEMNVSTLELGDSALYLCASSLAGADDTQYFGPGTRLTVL.

The table lists this clone with a few counts. The CDR3 nucleotides are TGCGCCAGCAGCTTGGAAGCGCGGGAGGGCTACAATGAGCAGTTCTTC. It specifies CASSLEAREGYNEQFF. V is TRBV5-1 and J is TRBJ2-1; 9 positions match TRBD2. The CDR3 spans 16 residues. Germline loops: CDR1 SGHRS, CDR2 YFSETQ. V lost 0 bases, J lost 3 bases, and 4 bases stayed unmatched.

The chain links TRBV11-2 to TRBJ2-1; D is unclear. Germline V gene data show CDR1 as SGHAT and CDR2 as FQNNGV. The CDR3 contains 14 residues. The V end lost 3 bases, the J end lost 4 bases, and 10 bases lay between the germline ends. The CDR3 region is CASSFLVGYNEQFF. As DNA, the CDR3 is TGTGCCAGCAGCTTTCTAGTTGGTTACAATGAGCAGTTCTTC.

This clone appeared a few times. Within the sample, other DNA sequences also encode this same CDR3. The rearrangement joins TRBV28 to TRBJ2-7, with D perhaps matching TRBD1 (6 bases). The length of the CDR3 is 14 residues. V lost 2 bases to trimming and J lost 3 bases, with 11 bases between them. Germline V gives CDR1 MDHEN, CDR2 SYDVKM. In DNA, the CDR3 is TGTGCCAGCAGTTTACGGCAGGGGCGCTACGAGCAGTACTTC. This translates into CASSLRQGRYEQYF.

This clone was recorded a few times. V usage is TRBV7-9 and J usage is TRBJ2-1, with D possibly TRBD2 on 6 matching bases. Between the trimmed V and J ends, which lost 3 bases and 4 bases, there was a span of 13 bases. CDR1 and CDR2 from the germline V gene are SEHNR and FQNEAQ (reference sequence). The CDR3 sequence is 15 residues long. The CDR3 DNA is TGTGCCAGCAGCTTCGGCGGGACCATATACAATGAGCAGTTCTTC. As protein: CASSFGGTIYNEQFF.

The sample holds a few counts of this clone. J is TRBJ2-1 and V is TRBV7-2, with 7 positions matching TRBD2. Trimming at V came to 1 base and at J to 3 bases, leaving 9 bases not matched to a gene. This CDR3 spans 17 amino acids. Per the germline V gene, CDR1 is SGHTA and CDR2 is FQGNSA. This chain's CDR3 is CASSLETGTNYYNEQFF. As DNA, the CDR3 is TGTGCCAGCAGCTTAGAAACCGGGACTAACTACTACAATGAGCAGTTCTTC.

This clone was seen a handful of times. The rearrangement uses TRBV28 and TRBJ2-7; TRBD2 is a possible D gene (6 bases). Germline loops: CDR1 MDHEN, CDR2 SYDVKM. The V end was cut by 5 bases, the J end by 2 bases, with 16 bases between. The CDR3 is made up of 15 amino acids. The CDR3 spells CASSLLVGGAYEQYF. The DNA of the CDR3 is TGTGCCAGCAGTCTATTAGTGGGAGGAGCCTACGAGCAGTACTTC.

A few counts support this clone. Other DNA variants within this sample encode the same CDR3. The chain uses TRBV28 and TRBJ1-1, with 10 positions matching TRBD1. Germline values: CDR1 MDHEN, CDR2 SYDVKM. J gave up 3 bases and V 4 bases, and 2 bases lay outside the gene matches. This CDR3 has 14 amino acids. The CDR3: CASSSGQGDTEAFF. The CDR3 DNA reads as TGTGCCAGCAGTTCTGGACAGGGGGACACTGAAGCTTTCTTT.

There are a few counts of this clone. V usage is TRBV2 and J usage is TRBJ1-5, with D tentatively TRBD1 (5 bases). The length of the CDR3 is 13 residues. The germline V gene has CDR1 SNHLY and CDR2 FYNNEI. V shed 5 bases and J shed 2 bases, with 7 bases lying between them. CDR3 residues: CASSQGGNQPQHF. CDR3 DNA sequence: TGTGCCAGCAGTCAGGGCGGCAATCAGCCCCAGCATTTT.

This clone was found a few times. The genes are TRBV27 and TRBJ1-1; 11 bases line up with TRBD1. Germline V CDR1 and CDR2: MNHEY, SMNVEV (reference sequence). Trimming cost V 7 bases and J 5 bases; bases outside gene matches: 6. CDR3 length: 14 residues. For the CDR3, the DNA is TGTGCCAGCATAGGACAGGGGGCTCTGACTGAAGCTTTCTTT. The encoded protein is CASIGQGALTEAFF.

This chain links TRBV18 with TRBJ1-5; possibly TRBD1 for D (5 bases). V lost 3 bases and J 7 bases, leaving 10 bases between the germline ends. Germline V gene data show CDR1 as KGHSH and CDR2 as LQKENI. The CDR3 totals 13 residues. Here the CDR3 DNA reads TGTGCCAGCTCACCGGGGGAGGGGCAGCCCCAGCATTTT. This translates into CASSPGEGQPQHF.

The CDR3 bases are TGTGCCAGCAGCTTAGTTAGGGGTAGCGGAGAGACCCAGTACTTC. Its translation: CASSLVRGSGETQYF. The chain recombines TRBV7-2 with TRBJ2-5, with D maybe TRBD2 (6 bases). This CDR3 is built from 15 residues. Germline V gene sequence: CDR1 SGHTA, CDR2 FQGNSA. V lost 1 base to trimming and J lost 4 bases, with 13 bases between them.

This clone was observed a handful of times. The chain employs TRBV18 and TRBJ1-1; D is unresolved. The V gene's germline CDR1 is KGHSH and CDR2 LQKENI. V was shortened by 8 bases and J by 4 bases, with 17 bases between the two germline ends. The length of the CDR3 is 14 residues. The CDR3 is CASPRLETSTEAFF. In DNA form, the CDR3 reads TGTGCCAGCCCCCGCTTGGAGACGAGCACTGAAGCTTTCTTT.

The chain uses TRBV27 and TRBJ1-2; D unclear. In germline, CDR1 is MNHEY, CDR2 SMNVEV (reference sequence). Trimming took 5 bases from V and 4 from J, leaving 17 bases between them. The CDR3 has 15 residues. For the CDR3, the DNA is TGTGCCAGCAGTCCATCCGGGGTCTCGACCTATGGCTACACCTTC. This codes for CASSPSGVSTYGYTF.

The table lists this clone with a few counts. The chain links TRBV5-6 to TRBJ2-1, with D possibly being TRBD1 (5 bases). Trimming took off 4 bases at V and 2 bases at J, with 13 bases between the two ends. CDR1 and CDR2 (germline): SGHDT, YYEEEE. This CDR3 has 15 amino acids. In nucleotides, the CDR3 is TGTGCCAGCAGCCCTCTAACAGGAGCCTACAATGAGCAGTTCTTC. This sequence encodes CASSPLTGAYNEQFF.

The gene calls are TRBV5-1 and TRBJ2-7; TRBD1 agrees at 9 bases. With V trimmed by 4 bases and J by 0 bases, 2 bases remained unmatched. CDR3 length: 14 amino acids. Germline assignment: CDR1 SGHRS and CDR2 YFSETQ. DNA for the CDR3: TGCGCCAGCAGCCCGGACAGGGGCTCCTACGAGCAGTACTTC. Translated: CASSPDRGSYEQYF.

This chain joins TRBV7-9 and TRBJ1-2; 7 nucleotides align to TRBD1. V lost 5 bases to trimming and J lost 8 bases; unmatched junction nucleotides: 14. The CDR3 sequence is 15 residues long. Germline V gene data show CDR1 as SEHNR and CDR2 as FQNEAQ (reference sequence). The CDR3 DNA is TGTGCCAGCAGCCATACAGGGGCCCTCGGGCACGGCTACACCTTC. Translated: CASSHTGALGHGYTF.

The chain combines TRBV9 with TRBJ2-1; TRBD2 aligns across 10 bases. CDR1 SGDLS and CDR2 YYNGEE come from the germline V gene. This CDR3 spans 16 amino acids. V lost 0 bases, J lost 3 bases, and 3 bases stayed unmatched. This CDR3 reads CASSVGVAGGYNEQFF. The CDR3 DNA is TGTGCCAGCAGCGTAGGGGTAGCGGGAGGCTACAATGAGCAGTTCTTC.

The chain couples TRBV28 to TRBJ2-5; D unclear. The CDR3 sequence is 11 residues long. The V and J ends lost 6 bases and 1 base respectively, with 3 bases between them. The germline gives CDR1 MDHEN, CDR2 SYDVKM. CDR3 amino acids: CASSFQETQYF. The CDR3 coding sequence is TGTGCCAGCAGCTTCCAAGAGACCCAGTACTTC.